These 27 T cell receptor beta chains share one sample of origin, sequenced in a study of blood T cell repertoires in COVID-19. Assay used: immunoSEQ multiplex PCR; TCRdb lists only in-frame clones, some missing. The sample holds under 200,000 clones, about 88% seen once. The source material was peripheral blood. The receptors here all came from a man aged 55 to 70 with COVID-19, enrolled during active disease.

This clone appeared a single time. The chain employs TRBV7-3 and TRBJ2-7, with 7 bases identical to TRBD2. With 2 bases clipped from V and 5 bases from J, the junction kept 9 bases outside the gene matches. The CDR3 runs 15 residues. Germline V gene sequence: CDR1 SGHTA, CDR2 FQGTGA. The CDR3 sequence: CASSLYGGVSDEQYF. The CDR3, as DNA: TGTGCCAGCAGCTTATATGGGGGGGTTTCGGACGAGCAGTACTTC.

The genes are TRBV7-9 and TRBJ1-4; D is uncertain. In germline, CDR1 is SEHNR, CDR2 FQNEAQ (reference sequence). Trimming stripped 6 bases from V and 10 bases from J, with 15 bases between. The CDR3 runs to 13 residues. The CDR3 nucleotides are TGTGCCAGCAGTTTTCCCGAGTTCGGAAAACTGTTTTTT. It codes for CASSFPEFGKLFF. The whole variable domain, remainder taken from reference TRBV7-9 and TRBJ1-4, is DTGVSQNPRHKITKRGQNVTFRCDPISEHNRLYWYRQTLGQGPEFLTYFQNEAQLEKSRLLSDRFSAERPKGSFSTLEIQRTEQGDSAMYLCASSFPEFGKLFFGSGTQLSVL.

The chain combines TRBV28 with TRBJ2-1; 7 positions match TRBD1. V was pared by 6 bases and J by 1 base, with 3 bases of the junction left unmatched. CDR3 size: 14 residues. Germline V CDR1 and CDR2: MDHEN, SYDVKM. The CDR3 coding sequence is TGTGCCAGCAGAGACAGGGAATCCTACAATGAGCAGTTCTTC. It is translated as CASRDRESYNEQFF.

The chain links TRBV19 to TRBJ2-3; 7 positions match TRBD1. CDR1 LNHDA and CDR2 SQIVND come from the germline V gene (reference sequence). CDR3 length equals 15 residues. V lost 9 bases, J lost 1 base, and 10 bases stayed unmatched. CDR3 coding DNA: TGTGCCAGCGAATCAAGACAGGGTCGCACAGATACGCAGTATTTT. This translates into CASESRQGRTDTQYF. Using reference TRBV19 and TRBJ2-3 for the parts outside the CDR3, the full variable domain is DGGITQSPKYLFRKEGQNVTLSCEQNLNHDAMYWYRQDPGQGLRLIYYSQIVNDFQKGDIAEGYSVSREKKESFPLTVTSAQKNPTAFYLCASESRQGRTDTQYFGPGTRLTVL.

The V and J genes are TRBV7-2 and TRBJ2-1; 9 nucleotides line up with TRBD2. Trimming at V came to 1 base and at J to 12 bases, leaving 10 bases not matched to a gene. Per the germline V gene, CDR1 is SGHTA and CDR2 is FQGNSA. This CDR3 comprises 15 residues. Here the CDR3 DNA reads TGTGCCAGCAGCTTAGGAGTGTCTAGCGGGATAGGGCAGTTCTTC. Protein: CASSLGVSSGIGQFF.

The chain combines TRBV12-3 or TRBV12-4 with TRBJ2-7; tentative D call: TRBD1 (5 bases). V was cut by 5 bases and J by 4 bases, with 9 bases left in between. This CDR3 region has 12 residues. CDR3 in DNA: TGTGCCAGCAGTAGACAGAGATACGAGCAGTACTTC. Protein sequence: CASSRQRYEQYF.

The V gene is TRBV5-4, the J gene TRBJ2-3; 7 bases map to TRBD1. Germline assignment: CDR1 SGHNT and CDR2 YYREEE (reference sequence). V was clipped by 5 bases and J by 2 bases; unmatched bases: 5. The CDR3 consists of 14 residues. The CDR3 DNA follows: TGTGCCAGCAGATACGGGACAGACACAGATACGCAGTATTTT. Protein product: CASRYGTDTDTQYF. Full variable domain (outside the CDR3, taken from reference TRBV5-4 and TRBJ2-3): ETGVTQSPTHLIKTRGQQVTLRCSSQSGHNTVSWYQQALGQGPQFIFQYYREEENGRGNFPPRFSGLQFPNYSSELNVNALELDDSALYLCASRYGTDTDTQYFGPGTRLTVL.

Concerning this clone: Other DNA sequences from this sample encode an identical CDR3 as well. This rearrangement joins TRBV6-2 or TRBV6-3 to TRBJ1-2; 9 bases are a match to TRBD1. The germline CDR1 and CDR2 sequences are MNHEY and SVGEGT. J lost 4 bases, V lost 4 bases, and 4 bases had no gene match. CDR3 length: 14 amino acids. The CDR3 sequence: CASSSPGQGYGYTF. CDR3 bases: TGTGCCAGCAGTTCACCGGGACAGGGCTATGGCTACACCTTC.

Here the CDR3 DNA reads TGTGCCAGCTCACCACCGTGGGGCGCATCAGATACGCAGTATTTT. Translated, it gives CASSPPWGASDTQYF. The chain joins TRBV18 to TRBJ2-3, with D possibly being TRBD1 (5 bases). In germline, CDR1 is KGHSH, CDR2 LQKENI. The germline V and J ends were trimmed by 0 bases and 4 bases, with 11 bases remaining between them. This CDR3 has 15 amino acids.

The chain has TRBV25-1 and TRBJ2-1, with D hard to call. CDR1 is MGHDK, CDR2 SYGVNS, per germline. V shed 2 bases and J shed 3 bases, with 11 bases lying between them. The CDR3 contains 15 residues. The CDR3 is CASSETKVDYNEQFF. The DNA for the CDR3 is TGTGCCAGCAGTGAAACTAAGGTTGACTACAATGAGCAGTTCTTC.

The rearrangement links TRBV19 to TRBJ2-2; 7 bases align to TRBD1. The germline V gene has CDR1 LNHDA and CDR2 SQIVND (reference sequence). Trimming cost V 6 bases and J 5 bases; bases outside gene matches: 6. This CDR3 is 14 amino acids long. The CDR3 spells CASRETGQTGELFF. Here the CDR3 DNA reads TGTGCCAGTAGGGAGACAGGGCAGACCGGGGAGCTGTTTTTT.

J is TRBJ1-3 and V is TRBV5-1; TRBD1 matches at 10 bases. CDR1 is SGHRS, CDR2 YFSETQ, per germline. Trimming at V came to 4 bases and at J to 3 bases, leaving 7 bases not matched to a gene. The CDR3 sequence is 16 residues long. CDR3 bases: TGCGCCAGCAGCCCTGGCGGGACAGGGGTTGGAAACACCATATATTTT. This encodes CASSPGGTGVGNTIYF.

The V and J genes are TRBV6-6 and TRBJ2-2, with D possibly matching TRBD2 (6 bases). This CDR3 has 14 amino acids. Trimming pared 6 bases from V and 10 bases from J, leaving 18 bases between. Looked up from germline, CDR1 is MNHNY and CDR2 is SVGAGI (reference sequence). The CDR3 is CASRGGLPMAELFF. The CDR3 DNA is TGTGCCAGCAGGGGGGGACTCCCAATGGCGGAGCTGTTTTTT.

The chain employs TRBV9 and TRBJ1-1; 8 nucleotides line up with TRBD1. J lost 4 bases, V lost 2 bases, and 7 bases had no gene match. The CDR3 is 15 amino acids. Looked up from germline, CDR1 is SGDLS and CDR2 is YYNGEE. This chain's CDR3 is CASSVDRGFSTEAFF. In DNA, the CDR3 is TGTGCCAGCAGCGTTGACAGGGGTTTCAGCACTGAAGCTTTCTTT.

The rearrangement uses TRBV18 and TRBJ1-2, with D possibly matching TRBD1 (5 bases). The CDR3 sequence is 12 residues long. Trimming removed 6 bases from V and 8 bases from J, with 13 bases in between. Per germline, CDR1 KGHSH and CDR2 LQKENI. The CDR3 loop reads CASSQSGAGYTF. The DNA for the CDR3 is TGTGCCAGCTCCCAAAGTGGGGCGGGCTACACCTTC.

This chain links TRBV7-9 with TRBJ1-6; no firm D call. V was pared by 0 bases and J by 7 bases, with 4 bases between. The CDR3 length is 13 residues. The germline CDR1 and CDR2 sequences are SEHNR and FQNEAQ (reference sequence). The CDR3 here is CASSLARNSPLHF. In DNA, the CDR3 is TGTGCCAGCAGCTTAGCGCGGAATTCACCCCTCCACTTT.

This clone was seen just once. This chain links TRBV27 with TRBJ1-2; a weak D match, TRBD1 (5 bases). Germline V gives CDR1 MNHEY, CDR2 SMNVEV (reference sequence). V dropped 1 base and J dropped 2 bases, with 14 bases sitting between them. The CDR3 contains 16 residues. This CDR3 reads CASSLFPGMGNYGYTF. The CDR3 DNA reads TGTGCCAGCAGTTTATTCCCAGGGATGGGGAACTATGGCTACACCTTC.

A single count supports this clone. The chain employs TRBV28 and TRBJ1-1, with D possibly matching TRBD1 (6 bases). There are 14 residues in the CDR3. Trimming cost V 1 base and J 10 bases, with 16 bases left between them. The V gene's germline CDR1 is MDHEN and CDR2 SYDVKM. Written as DNA, the CDR3 is TGTGCCAGCAGTTTATCCACAGGGCGTTACCGAGCTTTCTTT. Amino acid sequence: CASSLSTGRYRAFF.

The V gene is TRBV15, the J gene TRBJ2-7; a possible D gene is TRBD1 (6 bases). Per the germline V gene, CDR1 is LNHNV and CDR2 is YYDKDF (reference sequence). The CDR3 spans 16 residues. V dropped 0 bases and J dropped 0 bases, with 12 bases sitting between them. The DNA of the CDR3 is TGTGCCACCAGCAGAGATTTGAGGGGGTTCTCCTACGAGCAGTACTTC. This gives the protein CATSRDLRGFSYEQYF. The whole variable domain, remainder taken from reference TRBV15 and TRBJ2-7, is DAMVIQNPRYQVTQFGKPVTLSCSQTLNHNVMYWYQQKSSQAPKLLFHYYDKDFNNEADTPDNFQSRRPNTSFCFLDIRSPGLGDTAMYLCATSRDLRGFSYEQYFGPGTRLTVT.

The chain has TRBV7-2 and TRBJ2-3; no clear D gene. Trimming removed 5 bases at V and 4 bases at J, with 7 bases between. The germline V gene has CDR1 SGHTA and CDR2 FQGNSA. The CDR3 has 12 amino acids. CDR3 loop: CASSVFADTQYF. CDR3 sequence (DNA): TGTGCCAGCAGCGTATTCGCAGATACGCAGTATTTT.

This chain uses TRBV9 with TRBJ1-6, with D unclear. Looked up from germline, CDR1 is SGDLS and CDR2 is YYNGEE. The germline V and J ends were trimmed by 4 bases and 7 bases, with 15 bases remaining between them. CDR3 length: 15 residues. The CDR3 region has the DNA TGTGCCAGCAGCTCTACGGTAAACCTGAATTCACCCCTCCACTTT. The encoded protein is CASSSTVNLNSPLHF.

This chain connects TRBV6-6 to TRBJ2-3, with 10 bases that match TRBD1. This CDR3 region has 15 residues. Per the germline V gene, CDR1 is MNHNY and CDR2 is SVGAGI (reference sequence). Trimming at V came to 4 bases and at J to 1 base, leaving 2 bases not matched to a gene. In DNA form, the CDR3 reads TGTGCCAGCAGTTTTGGGACAGGGGGCACAGATACGCAGTATTTT. It yields the protein CASSFGTGGTDTQYF.

The chain links TRBV18 to TRBJ1-4; possible D gene TRBD1, 5 bases. V was cut by 3 bases and J by 8 bases, with 10 bases left in between. Per germline, CDR1 KGHSH and CDR2 LQKENI. This CDR3 contains 13 residues. The CDR3 DNA reads TGTGCCAGCTCACCGGCGGGGCGCGAAAAACTGTTTTTT. It yields the protein CASSPAGREKLFF.

The chain combines TRBV25-1 with TRBJ1-1; TRBD1 agrees at 9 bases. CDR1 and CDR2 (germline): MGHDK, SYGVNS. V dropped 3 bases and J dropped 5; count of bases not matched to a gene: 4. The CDR3 extends over 14 amino acids. The CDR3 DNA sequence: TGTGCCAGCAGTGAGACAGGGGGAAAAACTGAAGCTTTCTTT. It yields the protein CASSETGGKTEAFF.

V gene TRBV19 combines with J gene TRBJ2-3; D is uncertain. The V end lost 6 bases, the J end lost 3 bases, and 7 bases lay between the germline ends. The germline CDR1 and CDR2 sequences are LNHDA and SQIVND (reference sequence). There are 12 residues in the CDR3. CDR3 nucleotide sequence: TGTGCCAGTAGCCTCAGGACAGATACGCAGTATTTT. Translation: CASSLRTDTQYF. The variable domain in full, completed from reference TRBV19 and TRBJ2-3, reads DGGITQSPKYLFRKEGQNVTLSCEQNLNHDAMYWYRQDPGQGLRLIYYSQIVNDFQKGDIAEGYSVSREKKESFPLTVTSAQKNPTAFYLCASSLRTDTQYFGPGTRLTVL.

The chain has TRBV18 and TRBJ1-1; D not resolved. Trimming cost V 3 bases and J 2 bases, with 16 bases left between them. The CDR3 spans 16 residues. CDR1 is KGHSH, CDR2 LQKENI, per germline. For the CDR3, the DNA is TGTGCCAGCTCACCTTCGTTATCTGGCGGAAACACTGAAGCTTTCTTT. Encoded protein: CASSPSLSGGNTEAFF.

This chain joins TRBV7-8 and TRBJ2-4; D may be TRBD1 (6 bases). Germline CDR1 reads SGHVS; CDR2 reads FQNEAQ. The CDR3 is made up of 15 amino acids. The ends were cut back, 1 base at V and 8 bases at J, with 15 bases in the middle. CDR3 in amino acids: CASSLERQAEDIQYF. DNA for the CDR3: TGTGCCAGCAGCTTAGAACGACAGGCGGAGGACATTCAGTACTTC.